Following are 31 T cell receptor beta chains from one sample sequenced in a study of cytomegalovirus exposure and HLA in healthy donors. PCR used 60 Vbeta primers and 13 Jbeta primers. Here immunoSEQ multiplex PCR was the method, and the copy in TCRdb shows in-frame clones only, minus some. The sample yields 81,000 or so clones, around 80% seen once. The material sequenced was PBMCs. The receptors derive from a man aged 50 to 60 in good health and CMV-seropositive.

The CDR3 bases are TGTGCCAGCCAGGGGGGTTTCATTACCGGGGAGCTGTTTTTT. This sequence encodes CASQGGFITGELFF. The chain has TRBV27 and TRBJ2-2; D might be TRBD1 (7 bases). V was trimmed by 8 bases and J by 5 bases, leaving 15 bases between them. Germline-derived CDR1 and CDR2 are MNHEY and SMNVEV (reference sequence). CDR3 length: 14 residues.

The V gene is TRBV4-1, the J gene TRBJ2-4; 10 bases map to TRBD1. Trimming cost V 0 bases and J 12 bases; bases outside gene matches: 8. The germline V gene encodes CDR1 MGHRA and CDR2 YSYEKL. The CDR3 contains 15 residues. The CDR3 spells CASSQDSGQGWSQYF. The CDR3 DNA reads as TGCGCCAGCAGCCAAGATTCGGGACAGGGGTGGAGTCAGTACTTC.

The V gene is TRBV19, the J gene TRBJ1-3; the D gene is possibly TRBD1 (5 bases). Germline V gene lookup returns CDR1 LNHDA and CDR2 SQIVND (reference sequence). CDR3 length: 14 residues. Trimming stripped 3 bases from V and 2 bases from J, with 8 bases between. CDR3 amino acids: CASSISTAGNTIYF. DNA of the CDR3: TGTGCCAGTAGTATCTCGACAGCTGGAAACACCATATATTTT.

The chain carries TRBV7-6 and TRBJ2-3; D gene ambiguous. Germline V lookup: CDR1 SGHVS, CDR2 FNYEAQ. V gave up 4 bases and J gave up 2 bases, with 4 bases separating them. This CDR3 is 12 amino acids long. CDR3 bases: TGTGCCAGCAGCTCCTCCACAGATACGCAGTATTTT. This codes for CASSSSTDTQYF.

The chain combines TRBV7-6 with TRBJ1-1; maybe TRBD1 (6 bases). Trimming shortened V by 4 bases and J by 2 bases, and 29 bases separated the two germline ends. This CDR3 is built from 20 residues. Germline loops: CDR1 SGHVS, CDR2 FNYEAQ. The DNA for the CDR3 is TGTGCCAGCAGCTCATTTTTTTTAGGACAGATCGGGCTGGGTAACACTGAAGCTTTCTTT. Its translation: CASSSFFLGQIGLGNTEAFF.

The chain combines TRBV6-1 with TRBJ2-2, with TRBD2 matching over 8 bases. This CDR3 contains 17 residues. Germline-derived CDR1 and CDR2 are MNHNS and SASEGT. V lost 1 base, J lost 3 bases, and 7 bases stayed unmatched. CDR3 protein: CASSEGRSGSYTGELFF. The CDR3 DNA reads TGTGCCAGCAGTGAAGGTAGAAGCGGGAGCTACACCGGGGAGCTGTTTTTT.

Concerning this clone itself: The junction shows a germline mismatch at one end, possibly a read error. The V and J genes are TRBV7-8 and TRBJ2-6; 8 nucleotides match TRBD2. The CDR3 contains 18 residues. Germline lookup yields CDR1 SGHVS and CDR2 FQNEAQ. CDR3: CASSFWREVPTGANGLTF. DNA for the CDR3: TGTGCCAGCAGCTTCTGGCGGGAGGTCCCGACTGGGGCCAACGGCCTGACTTTC.

The rearrangement uses TRBV7-3 and TRBJ2-1; D perhaps matches TRBD2 (6 bases). V was pared by 5 bases and J by 6 bases, with 14 bases between. Germline V gives CDR1 SGHTA, CDR2 FQGTGA. The CDR3 spans 14 residues. CDR3 coding DNA: TGTGCCAGCAGCGCCCCCGGGAGTCCCAATGAGCAGTTCTTC. Its translation is CASSAPGSPNEQFF.

This sequence joins TRBV7-9 and TRBJ2-7; 9 bases are shared with TRBD1. J was trimmed by 3 bases and V by 0 bases; bases with no gene match: 0. CDR1 and CDR2 from the germline V gene are SEHNR and FQNEAQ (reference sequence). CDR3 length: 14 residues. The CDR3 is CASSLADRGYEQYF. The CDR3 nucleotides are TGTGCCAGCAGCTTAGCGGACAGGGGCTACGAGCAGTACTTC.

The chain joins TRBV5-1 to TRBJ1-1, with D maybe TRBD1 (6 bases). This CDR3 is 14 amino acids long. Germline CDR1 reads SGHRS; CDR2 reads YFSETQ. Trimming removed 6 bases from V and 2 bases from J, with 14 bases in between. The CDR3 here is CASKWTDFNTEAFF. The CDR3 nucleotides are TGCGCCAGCAAGTGGACAGACTTTAACACTGAAGCTTTCTTT. The whole variable domain, filled in from reference TRBV5-1 and TRBJ1-1, reads KAGVTQTPRYLIKTRGQQVTLSCSPISGHRSVSWYQQTPGQGLQFLFEYFSETQRNKGNFPGRFSGRQFSNSRSEMNVSTLELGDSALYLCASKWTDFNTEAFFGQGTRLTVV.

The chain joins TRBV29-1 to TRBJ2-3; TRBD2 agrees at 8 bases. From germline, CDR1 is SQVTM and CDR2 ANQGSEA. The CDR3 covers 17 residues. Trimming removed 3 bases from V and 1 base from J; junction bases left unmatched: 12. CDR3 protein: CSVDGREASLRTDTQYF. CDR3 nucleotides: TGCAGCGTTGATGGGCGGGAGGCCTCCCTGCGCACAGATACGCAGTATTTT.

The V and J genes are TRBV18 and TRBJ2-1; 11 nucleotides agree with TRBD2. V was pared by 0 bases and J by 6 bases, with 7 bases of the junction left unmatched. CDR1 and CDR2 (germline): KGHSH, LQKENI. The CDR3 loop spans 17 amino acids. This CDR3 is CASSPPTSGRGGNEQFF. DNA of the CDR3: TGTGCCAGCTCACCACCCACTAGCGGGAGAGGCGGCAATGAGCAGTTCTTC.

This clone occurred a few times. This chain joins TRBV5-1 and TRBJ2-5; no clear D gene. The CDR3 covers 14 residues. CDR1 SGHRS and CDR2 YFSETQ come from the germline V gene. The V gene lost 0 bases and the J gene lost 6 bases, with 12 bases spanning the gap. CDR3: CASSLVPSDQTQYF. The DNA of the CDR3 is TGCGCCAGCAGCTTGGTCCCCAGCGATCAGACCCAGTACTTC.

The rearrangement joins TRBV6-5 to TRBJ2-2; possible D gene TRBD1, 5 bases. CDR1 and CDR2 (germline): MNHEY, SVGAGI. This CDR3 has 12 residues. With 4 bases removed from V and 6 bases from J, the gap between germline ends came to 6 bases. As DNA, the CDR3 is TGTGCCAGCAGTTTAGGGGCCGGGGAGCTGTTTTTT. It codes for CASSLGAGELFF.

The chain is built from TRBV7-2 and TRBJ1-6; 7 bases fit TRBD1. CDR3 length equals 14 residues. The germline CDR1 and CDR2 sequences are SGHTA and FQGNSA. Trimming removed 5 bases from V and 10 bases from J; junction bases left unmatched: 8. CDR3 amino acids: CASSGDRARSPLHF. CDR3 coding DNA: TGTGCCAGCAGCGGCGACAGGGCTAGGTCACCCCTCCACTTT.

The chain uses TRBV14 and TRBJ2-2; D unclear. Germline loops: CDR1 SGHDN, CDR2 FVKESK. The CDR3 is 13 residues long. The V and J ends lost 1 base and 2 bases respectively, with 2 bases between them. The CDR3 coding sequence is TGTGCCAGCAGCCAAGTAAACACCGGGGAGCTGTTTTTT. Residues: CASSQVNTGELFF. The variable domain in full, completed from reference TRBV14 and TRBJ2-2, reads EAGVTQFPSHSVIEKGQTVTLRCDPISGHDNLYWYRRVMGKEIKFLLHFVKESKQDESGMPNNRFLAERTGGTYSTLKVQPAELEDSGVYFCASSQVNTGELFFGEGSRLTVL.

This rearrangement joins TRBV23-1 to TRBJ2-7; the match to TRBD1 covers 7 bases. TRBV23-1 is annotated as an ORF whose role is uncertain. V was pared by 0 bases and J by 2 bases, with 10 bases of the junction left unmatched. CDR3 length: 17 residues. The CDR3 nucleotides read TGCGCCAGCAGTCAATCTTCCTGTACAGGGGTTCCCTACGAGCAGTACTTC. Its translation: CASSQSSCTGVPYEQYF.

The chain uses TRBV7-9 and TRBJ2-2; TRBD2 might be the D (5 bases). Germline V lookup: CDR1 SEHNR, CDR2 FQNEAQ (reference sequence). CDR3 size: 14 residues. V dropped 8 bases and J dropped 5 bases, with 15 bases sitting between them. In nucleotides, the CDR3 is TGTGCCAGCTCTAAGGAGGCCCGAACCGGGGAGCTGTTTTTT. This sequence encodes CASSKEARTGELFF.

The chain links TRBV5-1 to TRBJ2-5, with 12 bases identical to TRBD2. CDR3 length: 15 amino acids. Germline CDR1 SGHRS, CDR2 YFSETQ. V gave up 5 bases and J gave up 5 bases; unmatched junction bases: 7. The CDR3 sequence is CASRKGLAGRETQYF. In DNA, the CDR3 is TGCGCCAGCAGAAAGGGACTAGCGGGTCGGGAGACCCAGTACTTC. The full variable domain, with the rest looked up from reference TRBV5-1 and TRBJ2-5, is KAGVTQTPRYLIKTRGQQVTLSCSPISGHRSVSWYQQTPGQGLQFLFEYFSETQRNKGNFPGRFSGRQFSNSRSEMNVSTLELGDSALYLCASRKGLAGRETQYFGPGTRLLVL.

The rearrangement links TRBV7-9 to TRBJ2-5; D might be TRBD2 (5 bases). V was trimmed by 3 bases and J by 9 bases, leaving 17 bases between them. Germline lookup yields CDR1 SEHNR and CDR2 FQNEAQ (reference sequence). The CDR3 covers 14 residues. The CDR3 coding sequence is TGTGCCAGCAGCTTTTCGTTCAGCCCCGGGGCCCAGTACTTC. Translation: CASSFSFSPGAQYF.

This clone was observed once. V is TRBV2 and J is TRBJ2-7; D is possibly TRBD1 (5 bases). The V and J ends lost 3 bases and 4 bases respectively, with 13 bases between them. This CDR3 has 14 amino acids. Germline values: CDR1 SNHLY, CDR2 FYNNEI. The CDR3 region is CASSDAGKAYEQYF. The CDR3 DNA follows: TGTGCCAGCAGTGATGCAGGGAAGGCGTACGAGCAGTACTTC.

The rearrangement joins TRBV5-1 to TRBJ2-1, with D possibly matching TRBD2 (5 bases). Trimming took 1 base from V and 6 from J, leaving 17 bases between them. The CDR3 is 16 residues long. Germline CDR1 and CDR2: SGHRS and YFSETQ. CDR3 protein: CASSLTGIGILNEQFF. The CDR3 DNA is TGCGCCAGCAGCTTGACCGGGATAGGGATCCTCAATGAGCAGTTCTTC. Variable domain in full (rest from reference TRBV5-1 and TRBJ2-1): KAGVTQTPRYLIKTRGQQVTLSCSPISGHRSVSWYQQTPGQGLQFLFEYFSETQRNKGNFPGRFSGRQFSNSRSEMNVSTLELGDSALYLCASSLTGIGILNEQFFGPGTRLTVL.

The count of this clone is one. The CDR3 reads CASSLLEGGASEQFF. CDR3 coding DNA: TGTGCCAGCAGCCTGCTCGAAGGGGGGGCCAGTGAGCAGTTCTTC. The chain is built from TRBV7-3 and TRBJ2-1; possible D gene TRBD2, 7 bases. The CDR3 has 15 amino acids. Germline lookup yields CDR1 SGHTA and CDR2 FQGTGA. V was clipped by 5 bases and J by 9 bases, with 20 bases between them.

A single count supports this clone. The chain joins TRBV11-2 to TRBJ2-1; 10 positions match TRBD2. V lost 4 bases to trimming and J lost 2 bases; unmatched junction nucleotides: 5. Germline V lookup: CDR1 SGHAT, CDR2 FQNNGV. This CDR3 is 16 amino acids long. CDR3 nucleotide sequence: TGTGCCAGCAGCTCCCTAGCGGGAGTCCCCTACAATGAGCAGTTCTTC. Encoded protein: CASSSLAGVPYNEQFF.

Concerning this clone: At one of its ends the junction is not consistent with the germline gene, which may arise from a read error. The genes are TRBV2 and TRBJ2-4; D is possibly TRBD1 (6 bases). Germline loops: CDR1 SNHLY, CDR2 FYNNEI. The CDR3 has 14 amino acids. CDR3: CASSEYRAINSQYF. The CDR3 bases are TGTGCCAGCAGTGAATACAGGGCTATAAACAGTCAGTACTTC.

CDR3 DNA: TGTGCCAGCAGCTTAGGCACTTTAGGAGGCTATGGCTACACCTTC. This codes for CASSLGTLGGYGYTF. The chain uses TRBV7-2 and TRBJ1-2; D gene ambiguous. This CDR3 contains 15 residues. Germline CDR1 SGHTA, CDR2 FQGNSA. Trimming pared 1 base from V and 4 bases from J, leaving 13 bases between. Full variable domain (rest looked up from reference TRBV7-2 and TRBJ1-2): GAGVSQSPSNKVTEKGKDVELRCDPISGHTALYWYRQSLGQGLEFLIYFQGNSAPDKSGLPSDRFSAERTGGSVSTLTIQRTQQEDSAVYLCASSLGTLGGYGYTFGSGTRLTVV.

The chain carries TRBV18 and TRBJ2-7; perhaps TRBD2 as D (5 bases). With 6 bases removed from V and 2 bases from J, the gap between germline ends came to 8 bases. This CDR3 has 12 amino acids. In germline, CDR1 is KGHSH, CDR2 LQKENI. This chain's CDR3 is CASSGETYEQYF. CDR3 nucleotide sequence: TGTGCCAGCTCCGGGGAAACCTACGAGCAGTACTTC.

The CDR3 loop reads CASSQKGNVKNNEQFF. Here the CDR3 DNA reads TGCGCCAGCAGCCAAAAGGGGAACGTAAAAAACAATGAGCAGTTCTTC. The J gene is TRBJ2-1, the V gene TRBV4-1; D might be TRBD1 (5 bases). The CDR3 is made up of 16 amino acids. Trimming cost V 2 bases and J 5 bases, with 16 bases left between them. Germline V CDR1 and CDR2: MGHRA, YSYEKL.

The chain joins TRBV14 to TRBJ1-2; TRBD1 aligns across 8 bases. J gave up 8 bases and V 4 bases, and 9 bases lay outside the gene matches. Germline lookup yields CDR1 SGHDN and CDR2 FVKESK. This CDR3 is built from 14 residues. The CDR3 nucleotides are TGTGCCAGCAGCCCCCGGACAGGGACGGAGGGCTACACCTTC. Its translation: CASSPRTGTEGYTF.

This clone appeared a single time. The chain joins TRBV2 to TRBJ1-2, with D uncertain. This CDR3 is 13 amino acids long. Trimming stripped 2 bases from V and 2 bases from J, with 6 bases between. Germline assignment: CDR1 SNHLY and CDR2 FYNNEI. For the CDR3, the DNA is TGTGCCAGCAGTGAATACAGAAACTATGGCTACACCTTC. It is translated as CASSEYRNYGYTF.

This clone has more than one count but fewer than ten. The V call is TRBV9, the J call TRBJ1-2; no firm D call. The germline V gene has CDR1 SGDLS and CDR2 YYNGEE. The V end was cut by 4 bases, the J end by 4 bases, with 20 bases between. The CDR3 is 16 residues long. The CDR3 sequence is CASSPNPFERAYGYTF. CDR3 bases: TGTGCCAGCAGCCCAAACCCCTTCGAGAGGGCCTATGGCTACACCTTC.